At least ten counts were recorded for the clone carrying this T cell receptor beta chain. The CDR3 sequence is 13 residues long. The germline CDR1 and CDR2 sequences are KGHDR and SFDVKD. The V segment lost 7 bases and the J segment 5 bases; nucleotides outside the gene matches: 0. These data belong to a study of tumor-infiltrating lymphocytes in oesophageal squamous cell carcinoma. One entry per CDR3 protein, called by TCRdb with MiXCR from the PCR reads. The data hold approximately 5,600 distinct CDR3 sequences, with roughly 15% observed a single time. The clonotype was recovered from a male donor with esophageal squamous cell carcinoma. Sequences were obtained from normal esophageal tissue next to the tumor. The chain is built from TRBV24-1 and TRBJ2-1; TRBD2 aligns across 11 bases. CDR3 residues: CATRLAGDNEQFF. For the CDR3, the DNA is TGTGCCACCAGACTAGCGGGGGACAATGAGCAGTTCTTC.